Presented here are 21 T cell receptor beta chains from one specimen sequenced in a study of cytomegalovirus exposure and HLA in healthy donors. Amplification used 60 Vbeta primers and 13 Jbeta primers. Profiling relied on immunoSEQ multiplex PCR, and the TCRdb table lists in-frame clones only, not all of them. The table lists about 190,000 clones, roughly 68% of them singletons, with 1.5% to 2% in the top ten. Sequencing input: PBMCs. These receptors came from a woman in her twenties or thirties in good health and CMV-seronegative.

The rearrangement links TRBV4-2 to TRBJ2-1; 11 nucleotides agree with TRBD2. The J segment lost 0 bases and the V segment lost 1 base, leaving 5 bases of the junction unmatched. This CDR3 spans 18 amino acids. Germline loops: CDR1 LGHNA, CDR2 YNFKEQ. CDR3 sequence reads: CASSQGGLAENSYNEQFF. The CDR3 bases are TGTGCCAGCAGCCAAGGGGGACTAGCGGAGAACTCCTACAATGAGCAGTTCTTC.

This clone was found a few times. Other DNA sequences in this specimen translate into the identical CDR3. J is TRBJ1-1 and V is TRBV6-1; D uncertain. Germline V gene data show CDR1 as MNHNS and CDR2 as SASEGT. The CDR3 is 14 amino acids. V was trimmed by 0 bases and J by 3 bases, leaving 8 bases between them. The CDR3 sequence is CASSEAATYTEAFF. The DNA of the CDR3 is TGTGCCAGCAGTGAAGCGGCCACGTACACTGAAGCTTTCTTT.

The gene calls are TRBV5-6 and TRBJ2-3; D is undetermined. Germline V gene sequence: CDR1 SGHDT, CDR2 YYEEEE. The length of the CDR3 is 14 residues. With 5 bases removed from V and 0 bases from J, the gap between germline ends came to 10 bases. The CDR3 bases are TGTGCCAGCAGAGGTGGGCTTAGCACAGATACGCAGTATTTT. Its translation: CASRGGLSTDTQYF.

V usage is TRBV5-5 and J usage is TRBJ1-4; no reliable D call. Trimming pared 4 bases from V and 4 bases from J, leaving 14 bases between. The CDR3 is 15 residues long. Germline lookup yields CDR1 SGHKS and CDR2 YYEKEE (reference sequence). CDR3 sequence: CASSRLPAGNEKLFF. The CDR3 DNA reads TGTGCCAGCAGCCGACTCCCGGCGGGTAATGAAAAACTGTTTTTT.

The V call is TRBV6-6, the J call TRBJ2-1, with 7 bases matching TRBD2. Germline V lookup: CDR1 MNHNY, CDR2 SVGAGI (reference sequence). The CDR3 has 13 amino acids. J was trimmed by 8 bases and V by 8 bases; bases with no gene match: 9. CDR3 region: CASRTRLTDEQFF. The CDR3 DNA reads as TGTGCCAGCCGGACTAGGCTCACGGATGAGCAGTTCTTC.

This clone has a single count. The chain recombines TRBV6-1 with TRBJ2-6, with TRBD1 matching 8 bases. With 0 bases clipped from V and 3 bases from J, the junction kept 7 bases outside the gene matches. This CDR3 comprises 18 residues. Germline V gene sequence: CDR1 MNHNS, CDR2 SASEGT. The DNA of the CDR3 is TGTGCCAGCAGTGAAGCCTTCATTACAGGGGGTGGGGCCAACGTCCTGACTTTC. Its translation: CASSEAFITGGGANVLTF.

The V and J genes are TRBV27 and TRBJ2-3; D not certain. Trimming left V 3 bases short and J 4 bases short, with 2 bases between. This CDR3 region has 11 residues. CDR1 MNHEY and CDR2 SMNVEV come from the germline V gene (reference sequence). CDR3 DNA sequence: TGTGCCAGCAGTTTCGCAGATACGCAGTATTTT. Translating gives CASSFADTQYF.

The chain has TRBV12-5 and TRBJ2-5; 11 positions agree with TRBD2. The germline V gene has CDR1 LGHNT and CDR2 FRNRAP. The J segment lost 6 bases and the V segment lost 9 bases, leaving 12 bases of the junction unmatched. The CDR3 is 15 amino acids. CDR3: CARPIAGGPVKTQYF. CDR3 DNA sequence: TGTGCTAGGCCTATAGCGGGGGGGCCCGTAAAGACCCAGTACTTC. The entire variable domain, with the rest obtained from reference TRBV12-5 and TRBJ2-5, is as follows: DARVTQTPRHKVTEMGQEVTMRCQPILGHNTVFWYRQTMMQGLELLAYFRNRAPLDDSGMPKDRFSAEMPDATLATLKIQPSEPRDSAVYFCARPIAGGPVKTQYFGPGTRLLVL.

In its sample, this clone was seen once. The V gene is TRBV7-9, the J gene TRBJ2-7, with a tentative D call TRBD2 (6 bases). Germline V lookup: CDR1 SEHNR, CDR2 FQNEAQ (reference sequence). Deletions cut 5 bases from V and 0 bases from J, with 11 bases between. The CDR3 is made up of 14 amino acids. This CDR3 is CASSPTGLSYEQYF. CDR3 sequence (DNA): TGTGCCAGCAGCCCGACGGGACTCTCCTACGAGCAGTACTTC.

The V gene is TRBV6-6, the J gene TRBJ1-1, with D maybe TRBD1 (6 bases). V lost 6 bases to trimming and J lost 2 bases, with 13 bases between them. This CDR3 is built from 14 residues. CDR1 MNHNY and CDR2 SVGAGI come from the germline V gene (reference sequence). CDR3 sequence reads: CASSPGETNTEAFF. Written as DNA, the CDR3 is TGTGCCAGCAGCCCAGGGGAAACCAACACTGAAGCTTTCTTT.

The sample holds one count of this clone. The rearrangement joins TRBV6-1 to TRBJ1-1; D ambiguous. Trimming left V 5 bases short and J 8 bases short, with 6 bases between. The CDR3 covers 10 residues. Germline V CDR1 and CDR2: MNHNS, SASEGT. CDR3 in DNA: TGTGCCAGCAGTTTCGCGGAAGCTTTCTTT. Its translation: CASSFAEAFF.

The CDR3 DNA reads TGTGCCAGCAGTGAACTGGTCACTAGCGGGGGGCACAATGAGCAGTTCTTC. This encodes CASSELVTSGGHNEQFF. J is TRBJ2-1 and V is TRBV6-1, with 12 bases fitting TRBD2. Germline CDR1 reads MNHNS; CDR2 reads SASEGT. V lost 2 bases to trimming and J lost 5 bases; unmatched junction nucleotides: 7. The length of the CDR3 is 17 residues.

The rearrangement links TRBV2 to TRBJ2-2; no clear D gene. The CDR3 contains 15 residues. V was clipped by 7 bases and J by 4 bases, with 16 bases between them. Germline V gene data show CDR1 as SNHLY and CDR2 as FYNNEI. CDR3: CASMESLGSTGELFF. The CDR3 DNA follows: TGTGCCAGCATGGAGAGCCTAGGAAGCACCGGGGAGCTGTTTTTT.

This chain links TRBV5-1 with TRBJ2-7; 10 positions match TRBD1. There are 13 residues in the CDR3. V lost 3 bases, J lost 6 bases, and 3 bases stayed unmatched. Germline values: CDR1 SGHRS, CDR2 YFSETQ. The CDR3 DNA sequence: TGCGCCAGCAGCTCGGGACAGGGGTCCGAGCAGTACTTC. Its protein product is CASSSGQGSEQYF.

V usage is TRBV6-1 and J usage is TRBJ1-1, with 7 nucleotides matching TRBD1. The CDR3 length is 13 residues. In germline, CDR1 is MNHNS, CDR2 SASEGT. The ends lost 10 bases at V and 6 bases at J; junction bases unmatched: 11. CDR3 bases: TGTGCCACCCTAGGAGGGGACAGCGCTGAAGCTTTCTTT. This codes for CATLGGDSAEAFF.

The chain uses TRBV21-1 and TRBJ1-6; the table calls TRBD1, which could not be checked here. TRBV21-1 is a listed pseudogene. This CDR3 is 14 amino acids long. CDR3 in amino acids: CASRGQADNSPLHF. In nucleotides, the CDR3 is TGTGCCAGCAGGGGCCAAGCCGATAATTCACCCCTCCACTTT.

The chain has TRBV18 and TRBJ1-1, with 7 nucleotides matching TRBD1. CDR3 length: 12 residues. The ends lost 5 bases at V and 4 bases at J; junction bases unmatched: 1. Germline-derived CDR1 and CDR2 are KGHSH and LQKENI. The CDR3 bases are TGTGCCAGCTCAGGGGACAGCACTGAAGCTTTCTTT. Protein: CASSGDSTEAFF.

The CDR3 spells CASSDWGRRVPGGDTQYF. In DNA form, the CDR3 reads TGTGCCAGCAGTGACTGGGGGAGGAGGGTCCCCGGGGGAGATACGCAGTATTTT. This chain links TRBV25-1 with TRBJ2-3, with D tentatively TRBD2 (6 bases). The CDR3 has 18 amino acids. Germline loops: CDR1 MGHDK, CDR2 SYGVNS. Deletions cut 3 bases from V and 5 bases from J, with 24 bases between.

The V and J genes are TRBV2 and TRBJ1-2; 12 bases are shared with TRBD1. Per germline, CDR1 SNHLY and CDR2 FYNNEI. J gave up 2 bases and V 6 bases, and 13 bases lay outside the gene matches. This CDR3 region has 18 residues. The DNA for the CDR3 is TGTGCCAGCAGCCTGCAGGGACAGGGGGCGCTTGTGAACTATGGCTACACCTTC. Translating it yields CASSLQGQGALVNYGYTF.

Written as DNA, the CDR3 is TGTGCCAGCAGGCGACAGGGGACCTTTGCAACTAATGAAAAACTGTTTTTT. Its protein is CASRRQGTFATNEKLFF. The chain couples TRBV27 to TRBJ1-4; 8 bases are shared with TRBD1. This CDR3 has 17 residues. CDR1 is MNHEY and CDR2 is SMNVEV in the germline V gene (reference sequence). The V gene end was trimmed by 6 bases and the J gene end by 0 bases; junction bases not matched to a gene: 9.

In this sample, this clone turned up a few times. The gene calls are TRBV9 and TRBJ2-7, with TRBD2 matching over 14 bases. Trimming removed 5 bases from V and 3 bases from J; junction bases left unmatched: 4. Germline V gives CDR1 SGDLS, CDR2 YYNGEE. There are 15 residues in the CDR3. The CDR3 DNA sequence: TGTGCCAGCAGTGAAGGACTAGCGGGAGGCTACGAGCAGTACTTC. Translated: CASSEGLAGGYEQYF.